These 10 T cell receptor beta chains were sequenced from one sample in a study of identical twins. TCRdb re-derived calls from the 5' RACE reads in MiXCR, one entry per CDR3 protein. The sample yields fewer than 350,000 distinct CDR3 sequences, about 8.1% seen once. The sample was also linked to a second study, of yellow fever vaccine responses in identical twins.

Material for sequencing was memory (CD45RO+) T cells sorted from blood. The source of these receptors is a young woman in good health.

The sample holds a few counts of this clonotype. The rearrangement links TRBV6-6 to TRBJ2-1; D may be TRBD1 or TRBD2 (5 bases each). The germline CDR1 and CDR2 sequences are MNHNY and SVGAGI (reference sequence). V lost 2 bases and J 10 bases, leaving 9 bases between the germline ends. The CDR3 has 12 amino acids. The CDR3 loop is CASSYRGPEQFF. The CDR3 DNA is TGTGCCAGCAGTTACAGGGGACCGGAGCAGTTCTTC.

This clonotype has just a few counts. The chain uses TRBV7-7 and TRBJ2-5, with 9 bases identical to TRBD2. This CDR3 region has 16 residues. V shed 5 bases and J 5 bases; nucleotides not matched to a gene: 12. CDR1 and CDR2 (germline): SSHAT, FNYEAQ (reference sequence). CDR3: CASSPLAGLGRETQYF. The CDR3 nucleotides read TGTGCCAGCAGCCCACTAGCGGGCCTAGGGCGGGAGACCCAGTACTTC.

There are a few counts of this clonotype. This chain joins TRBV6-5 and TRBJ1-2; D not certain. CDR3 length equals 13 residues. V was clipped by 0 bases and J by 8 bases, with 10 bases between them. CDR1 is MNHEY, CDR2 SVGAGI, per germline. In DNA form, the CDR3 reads TGTGCCAGCAGTTACTCAGGGAACGGCGGCTACACCTTC. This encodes CASSYSGNGGYTF.

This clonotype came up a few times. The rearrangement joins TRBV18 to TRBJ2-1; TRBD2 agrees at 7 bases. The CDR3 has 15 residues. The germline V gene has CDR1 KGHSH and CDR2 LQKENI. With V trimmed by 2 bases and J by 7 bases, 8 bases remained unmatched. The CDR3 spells CASSPFAGEENEQFF. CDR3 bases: TGTGCCAGCTCACCATTTGCGGGGGAGGAGAATGAGCAGTTCTTC.

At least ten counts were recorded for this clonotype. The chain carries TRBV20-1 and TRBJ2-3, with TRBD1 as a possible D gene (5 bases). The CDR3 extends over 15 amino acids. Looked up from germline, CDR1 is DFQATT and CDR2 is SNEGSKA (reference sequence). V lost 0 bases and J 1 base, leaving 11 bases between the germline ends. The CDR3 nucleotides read TGCAGTGCTAGAGAAGGGGCTTCGGGCACAGATACGCAGTATTTT. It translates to CSAREGASGTDTQYF.

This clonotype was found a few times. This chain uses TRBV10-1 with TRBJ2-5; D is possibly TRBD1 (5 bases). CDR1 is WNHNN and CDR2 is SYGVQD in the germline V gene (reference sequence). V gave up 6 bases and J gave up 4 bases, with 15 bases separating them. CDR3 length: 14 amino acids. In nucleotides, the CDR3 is TGCGCCAGCAGCACAGGAACCTGGGGAGAGACCCAGTACTTC. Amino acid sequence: CASSTGTWGETQYF.

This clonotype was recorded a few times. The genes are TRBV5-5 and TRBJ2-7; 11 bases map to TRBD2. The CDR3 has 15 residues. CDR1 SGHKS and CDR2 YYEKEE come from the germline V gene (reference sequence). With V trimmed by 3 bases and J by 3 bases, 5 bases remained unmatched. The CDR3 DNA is TGTGCCAGCAGCTACACTAGCGGGAGTAACTACGAGCAGTACTTC. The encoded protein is CASSYTSGSNYEQYF.

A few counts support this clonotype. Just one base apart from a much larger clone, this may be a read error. CDR3 in amino acids: CASCFFGRGAGGADTQYF. The CDR3 DNA is TGTGCCAGCTGTTTCTTTGGTCGGGGAGCGGGAGGAGCAGATACGCAGTATTTT. The V gene is TRBV12-3 or TRBV12-4, the J gene TRBJ2-3, with TRBD2 matching 9 bases. This CDR3 has 18 residues.

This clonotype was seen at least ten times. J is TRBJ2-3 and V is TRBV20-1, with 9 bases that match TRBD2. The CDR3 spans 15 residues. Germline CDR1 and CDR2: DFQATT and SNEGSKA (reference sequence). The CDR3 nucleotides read TGCAGCCTCAAGCGGGAGGTCCCTCGCGCAGATACGCAGTATTTT. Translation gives CSLKREVPRADTQYF.

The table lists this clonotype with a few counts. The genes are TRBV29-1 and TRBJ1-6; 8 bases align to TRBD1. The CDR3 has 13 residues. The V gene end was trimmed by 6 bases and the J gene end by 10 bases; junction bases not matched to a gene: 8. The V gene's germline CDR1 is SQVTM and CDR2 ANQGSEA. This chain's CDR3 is CSVQTGGGSPLHF. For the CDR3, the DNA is TGCAGCGTCCAAACAGGGGGTGGCTCACCCCTCCACTTT.